This T cell receptor beta chain was identified in a study of T cells in Graves' hyperthyroidism and ophthalmopathy. Amplification of TCR beta CDR3 regions was performed using RNA transcripts as template. The TCR CDR3 first-round RT-PCR relied on the HTBI primer set. Via MiXCR, TCRdb re-called the multiplex PCR reads, giving one row per CDR3 protein. The sample contains about 560,000 distinct CDR3 sequences, 12% to 15% of which appear only once. The length of the CDR3 is 12 residues. With 6 bases removed from V and 2 bases from J, the gap between germline ends came to 8 bases. Germline lookup yields CDR1 MDHEN and CDR2 SYDVKM. This clonotype was detected ten times or more.

The sequence came from a woman between 40 and 55 years old with Graves' hyperthyroidism. The chain combines TRBV28 with TRBJ2-7; no reliable D call. Source material: blood. CDR3 loop: CASSYGPYEQYF. CDR3 DNA: TGTGCCAGCAGCTACGGACCCTACGAGCAGTACTTC.